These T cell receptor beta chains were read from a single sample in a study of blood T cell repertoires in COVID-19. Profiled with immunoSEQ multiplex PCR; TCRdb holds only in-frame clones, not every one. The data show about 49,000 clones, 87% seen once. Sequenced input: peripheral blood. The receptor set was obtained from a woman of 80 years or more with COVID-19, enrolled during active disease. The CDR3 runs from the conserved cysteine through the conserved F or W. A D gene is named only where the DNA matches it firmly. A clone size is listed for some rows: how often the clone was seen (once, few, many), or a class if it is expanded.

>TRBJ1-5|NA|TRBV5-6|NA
CASSLRLYSNQPQHF
TGTGCCAGCAGCTTACGACTCTATAGCAATCAGCCCCAGCATTTT
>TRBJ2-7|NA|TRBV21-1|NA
CASNRSGPSYEQYF
TGTGCCAGCAATAGGAGCGGTCCCTCCTACGAGCAGTACTTC
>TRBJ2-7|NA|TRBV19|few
CASSIPGAPYEQYF
TGTGCCAGTAGTATTCCAGGGGCACCCTACGAGCAGTACTTC
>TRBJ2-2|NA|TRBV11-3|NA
CASSLSLNTGELFF
TGTGCCAGCAGCTTATCATTGAACACCGGGGAGCTGTTTTTT
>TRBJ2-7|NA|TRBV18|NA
CASSPARAGYEQYF
TGTGCCAGCTCACCAGCCAGGGCAGGGTACGAGCAGTACTTC
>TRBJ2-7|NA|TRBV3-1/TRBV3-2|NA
CASSLFYTGSYEQYF
TGTGCCAGCAGCCTTTTCTACACGGGATCCTACGAGCAGTACTTC
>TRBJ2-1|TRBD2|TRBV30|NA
CAWDRSGGRVYNEQFF
TGTGCCTGGGATCGTAGCGGGGGGAGGGTCTACAATGAGCAGTTCTTC
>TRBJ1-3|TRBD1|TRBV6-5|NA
CASRFEGATGNTIYF
TGTGCCAGCAGGTTCGAGGGGGCTACTGGAAACACCATATATTTT
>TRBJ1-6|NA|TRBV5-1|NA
CASSAQILTYNSPLHF
TGCGCCAGCAGCGCACAGATTTTAACCTATAATTCACCCCTCCACTTT
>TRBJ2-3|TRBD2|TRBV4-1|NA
CASSKEGLGPTDTQYF
TGCGCCAGCAGCAAAGAGGGACTAGGACCCACAGATACGCAGTATTTT
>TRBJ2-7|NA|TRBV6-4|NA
CASLFHTGTSRYEQYF
TGTGCCAGCCTATTCCATACAGGGACATCACGATACGAGCAGTACTTC
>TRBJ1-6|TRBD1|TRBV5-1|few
CASSRGGTSGGSPLHF
TGCGCCAGCAGCCGTGGGGGAACTTCAGGGGGTTCACCCCTCCACTTT
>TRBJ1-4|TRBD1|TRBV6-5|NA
CASTGTGGEKLFF
TGTGCCAGCACCGGGACAGGAGGTGAAAAACTGTTTTTT
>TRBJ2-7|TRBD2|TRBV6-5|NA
CASRLTSGYEQYF
TGTGCCAGCAGACTGACTAGCGGCTACGAGCAGTACTTC
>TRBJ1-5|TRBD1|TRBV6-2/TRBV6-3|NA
CASSPPGQAGNQPQHF
TGTGCCAGCAGTCCGCCGGGACAGGCGGGCAATCAGCCCCAGCATTTT
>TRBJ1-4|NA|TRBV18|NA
CASSRDRPGSTNEKLFF
TGTGCCAGCTCACGGGATCGGCCGGGATCAACTAATGAAAAACTGTTTTTT
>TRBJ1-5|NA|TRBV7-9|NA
CASSPDGVGYGNQPQHF
TGTGCCAGCAGCCCTGACGGGGTGGGGTATGGCAATCAGCCCCAGCATTTT
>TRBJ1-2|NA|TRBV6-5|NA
CATPSLRVGYGYTF
TGTGCCACCCCATCCCTCAGGGTGGGCTATGGCTACACCTTC
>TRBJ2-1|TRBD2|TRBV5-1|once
CASSLPAGGSYNEQFF
TGCGCCAGCAGCCTTCCAGCGGGAGGCTCGTACAATGAGCAGTTCTTC
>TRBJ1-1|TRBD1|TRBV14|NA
CASSLQPGQRNEAFF
TGTGCCAGCAGCCTCCAACCGGGACAGAGAAATGAAGCTTTCTTT
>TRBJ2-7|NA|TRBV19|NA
CASGKGRTPYEQYF
TGTGCCAGTGGGAAGGGGCGGACACCCTACGAGCAGTACTTC
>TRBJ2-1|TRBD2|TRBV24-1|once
CATSEPGTSSYNEQFF
TGTGCCACCAGTGAACCCGGGACTAGCTCCTACAATGAGCAGTTCTTC
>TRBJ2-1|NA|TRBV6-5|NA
CASSYSNRALMGQFF
TGTGCCAGCAGTTACTCGAATCGTGCCCTGATGGGCCAGTTCTTC
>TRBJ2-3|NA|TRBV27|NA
CASPEGTDTQYF
TGTGCCAGCCCGGAGGGGACAGATACGCAGTATTTT
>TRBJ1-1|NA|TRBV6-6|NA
CASSPPGTRGTEAFF
TGTGCCAGCAGCCCGCCCGGGACACGAGGGACTGAAGCTTTCTTT
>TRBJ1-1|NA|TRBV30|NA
CAWSPRSSGAFF
TGTGCCTGGAGCCCACGGTCCTCGGGAGCTTTCTTT
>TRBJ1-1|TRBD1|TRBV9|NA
CASSEHGQGTTEAFF
TGTGCCAGCAGCGAACACGGACAGGGAACAACTGAAGCTTTCTTT
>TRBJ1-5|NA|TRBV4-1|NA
CASSLTEVSNQPQHF
TGCGCCAGCAGCCTCACAGAAGTTAGCAATCAGCCCCAGCATTTT
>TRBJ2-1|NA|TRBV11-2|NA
CASSPHRSGADEQFF
TGTGCCAGCAGCCCGCACCGCTCAGGGGCGGATGAGCAGTTCTTC
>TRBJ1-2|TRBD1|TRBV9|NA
CASSVEMRASAGQGEYGYTF
TGTGCCAGCAGCGTAGAGATGAGGGCTTCGGCCGGACAGGGGGAGTATGGCTACACCTTC
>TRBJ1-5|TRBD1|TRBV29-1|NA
CSVDRTGSNQPQHF
TGCAGCGTTGACCGGACAGGGAGTAATCAGCCCCAGCATTTT
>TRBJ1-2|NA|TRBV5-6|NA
CASSENRDGYTF
TGTGCCAGCAGCGAAAACAGGGATGGCTACACCTTC
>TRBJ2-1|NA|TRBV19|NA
CASSFVASRSYNEQFF
TGTGCCAGTAGCTTCGTAGCGAGCAGGTCCTACAATGAGCAGTTCTTC
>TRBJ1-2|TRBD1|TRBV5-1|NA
CASQRGDRGLLAYGYTF
TGCGCCAGCCAGAGAGGGGACAGGGGTCTTTTGGCCTATGGCTACACCTTC
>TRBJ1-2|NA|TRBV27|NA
CASSLIGSGPYGYTF
TGTGCCAGCAGTTTAATAGGGTCAGGGCCCTATGGCTACACCTTC
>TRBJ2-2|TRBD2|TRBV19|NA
CASSSSGMTNTGELFF
TGTGCCAGTAGCTCTAGCGGGATGACGAACACCGGGGAGCTGTTTTTT
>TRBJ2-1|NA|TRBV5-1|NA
CASSLASGGYNEQFF
TGCGCCAGCAGCTTGGCCAGCGGTGGGTACAATGAGCAGTTCTTC
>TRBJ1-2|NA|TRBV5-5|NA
CASSPFTGNRLYGYTF
TGTGCCAGCAGCCCGTTTACAGGGAACCGCTTATATGGCTACACCTTC
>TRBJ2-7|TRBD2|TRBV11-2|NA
CASSDSGISYEQYF
TGTGCCAGCAGCGATAGCGGGATATCCTACGAGCAGTACTTC
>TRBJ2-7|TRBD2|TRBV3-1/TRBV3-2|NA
CASSLVAGEGYEQYF
TGTGCCAGCAGCCTCGTAGCGGGAGAAGGCTACGAGCAGTACTTC
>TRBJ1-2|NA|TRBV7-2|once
CASSLAGAGRNYGYTF
TGTGCCAGCAGCTTAGCTGGGGCAGGGAGGAACTATGGCTACACCTTC